One T cell receptor (beta chain) is described in this entry. Its specific antigen is unknown. No clone much larger than this one lies a single base away; base qualities are absent. The sample belongs to a study of blood T cell repertoires in COVID-19 (dated by TCRdb to the early 2020s). A note on the overall study: Collaborator samples came from the United States, Italy and Spain and covered acute and convalescent phases of COVID-19. Nearly every sample came with metadata listing a de-identified subject ID, COVID-19 status, age in years and sex. Samples were obtained from the ongoing ImmuneRACE study (first 160 participants) and from 1,254 subjects provided by 6 global collaborators. Where available, HLA class I and class II types were obtained from metadata supplied by the sample provider rather than from assay-based typing. The repertoires were released in a freely available public database meant as a resource for research on the immune response to SARS-CoV-2. The dataset comprised deeply sampled blood TCRbeta repertoires from subjects exposed to, actively infected with, or recovered from COVID-19. The prospective study material was composed of cDNA or gDNA derived from T cells, B-cell-depleted T cells, or PBMCs. The investigation overall reported the following: The amount of clinical and demographic metadata varied by source and participant and was provided uncurated.

TCRbeta CDR3 regions were amplified from genomic DNA by means of the immunoSEQ Assay, a bias-controlled multiplex PCR. Per the source publication's procedure: The number of nucleated cells in each sample was estimated by amplification of reference gene primers within the assay. Sequence reads were collapsed and filtered to measure the absolute abundance of every unique TCRbeta CDR3 rearrangement. For each sample, productive Simpson clonality was calculated by taking the square root of Simpson's diversity index across productive rearrangements. Entries here come from immuneACCESS through TCRdb and include only in-frame sequences with V and J called. Some clones fail to appear in such tables; in the studies checked, an unresolved V gene covers under half of the shortfall, and the cause of the remainder is unknown. The V and J calls and clone size were taken over from that table, and D and trimming were inferred from the DNA. For this sample there are around 170,000 clones; approximately 90% appear just once. The top ten clones comprise under 30% of the sample.

The junction shows trimming of 2 bases on V and 1 base on J, plus 6 bases between the germline ends. The CDR3 runs 13 residues from the cysteine to the phenylalanine. The retained sequence is limited to the CDR3, 39 bases, with the frame set at the first base. The germline V gene provides CDR1 SGHDT and CDR2 YYEEEE. Whole blood was collected in K2EDTA tubes by collaborating institutions according to the institutions' own protocols. For TCRbeta analysis, collaborator samples were shipped as frozen whole blood, as isolated PBMCs, or as DNA extracted from either sample type. The chain uses TRBV5-6 and TRBJ1-1; TRBD1 is possibly the D segment (5 matching bases). The material sequenced was peripheral blood. This clonotype originated in a man in his 60s with acute or convalescent COVID-19. At the DNA level, the sequence is TGTGCCAGCAGCTTCGGGGGGAACACTGAAGCTTTCTTT. Its protein product is CASSFGGNTEAFF.